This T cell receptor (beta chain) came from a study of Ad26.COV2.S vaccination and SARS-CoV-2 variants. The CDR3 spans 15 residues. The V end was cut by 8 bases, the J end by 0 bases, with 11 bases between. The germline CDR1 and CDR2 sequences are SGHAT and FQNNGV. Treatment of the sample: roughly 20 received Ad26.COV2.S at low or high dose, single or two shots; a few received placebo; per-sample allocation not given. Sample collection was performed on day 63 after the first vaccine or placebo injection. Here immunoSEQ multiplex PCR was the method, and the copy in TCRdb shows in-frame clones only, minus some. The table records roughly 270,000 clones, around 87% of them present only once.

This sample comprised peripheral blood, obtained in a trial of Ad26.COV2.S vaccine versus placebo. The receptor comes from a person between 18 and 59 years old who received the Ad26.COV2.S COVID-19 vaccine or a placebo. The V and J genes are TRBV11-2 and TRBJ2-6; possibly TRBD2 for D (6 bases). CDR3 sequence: CASGGYRSGANVLTF. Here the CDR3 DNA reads TGTGCCAGCGGAGGGTATCGCTCTGGGGCCAACGTCCTGACTTTC.